A selection of T cell receptor beta chains follows, all from one sample in a study of shared clonotypes between healthy human individuals. Some clones are missing from TCRdb's copy, which holds only in-frame ones; the method was immunoSEQ multiplex PCR. Found here are roughly 2,000,000 clones, approximately 94% of them singletons; the top ten hold 1.2%. The specimen was naive CD8+ T cells sorted from blood. These receptor sequences come from a man younger than 35 in good health. The CDR3 runs from the conserved cysteine through the conserved F or W. The D gene is left open where the match is weak. Clone size, where shown, is once, few, many, or a class for clones that have expanded.

V gene	J gene	D gene	clone size	CDR3 protein	CDR3 DNA
TRBV19	TRBJ2-1	NA	NA	CASSMGYPNEQFF	TGTGCCAGTAGTATGGGATATCCCAATGAGCAGTTCTTC
TRBV5-4	TRBJ2-7	NA	NA	CASSPAWGLYEQYF	TGTGCCAGCAGCCCAGCCTGGGGGCTCTACGAGCAGTACTTC
TRBV7-6	TRBJ2-5	TRBD2	NA	CASSPAASGRSETQYF	TGTGCCAGCAGCCCTGCCGCCAGCGGGAGGTCGGAGACCCAGTACTTC
TRBV7-3	TRBJ1-2	NA	NA	CASSLEGGYGYTF	TGTGCCAGCAGCCTGGAGGGAGGCTATGGCTACACCTTC
TRBV2	TRBJ1-2	TRBD1	NA	CASRPGTGFFNYGYTF	TGTGCCAGCAGACCCGGGACAGGGTTTTTTAACTATGGCTACACCTTC
TRBV19	TRBJ2-1	NA	once	CASSQILGNEQFF	TGTGCCAGTAGTCAGATTTTAGGCAATGAGCAGTTCTTC
TRBV30	TRBJ2-1	TRBD2	NA	CAWNDGLAGEGSYNEQFF	TGTGCCTGGAACGACGGGCTAGCGGGAGAGGGCTCCTACAATGAGCAGTTCTTC
TRBV28	TRBJ2-3	NA	NA	CASSLSKDSTDTQYF	TGTGCCAGCAGTTTAAGCAAGGATTCCACAGATACGCAGTATTTT
TRBV11-2	TRBJ2-1	NA	NA	CASSLFGRATDEQFF	TGTGCCAGCAGCTTATTCGGGAGAGCTACCGATGAGCAGTTCTTC
TRBV28	TRBJ2-7	NA	once	CASSLGSYEQYF	TGTGCCAGCAGTTTAGGGAGCTACGAGCAGTACTTC
TRBV30	TRBJ2-7	TRBD2	NA	CAWGSGSSYEQYF	TGTGCCTGGGGGAGCGGGAGCTCCTACGAGCAGTACTTC
TRBV4-3	TRBJ2-1	TRBD1	NA	CASSQVTGVEQFF	TGCGCCAGCAGCCAAGTCACAGGGGTTGAGCAGTTCTTC
TRBV7-8	TRBJ1-6	TRBD1	many	CASTATGVYNSPLHF	TGTGCCAGCACCGCGACAGGGGTCTATAATTCACCCCTCCACTTT
TRBV2	TRBJ2-7	TRBD1	once	CASSAGTGIYEQYF	TGTGCCAGCAGTGCCGGGACAGGGATCTACGAGCAGTACTTC
TRBV2	TRBJ1-5	NA	NA	CASDDGSNQPQHF	TGTGCCAGCGACGACGGTAGCAATCAGCCCCAGCATTTT
TRBV14	TRBJ1-3	NA	NA	CASSQRGQFGSGNTIYF	TGTGCCAGCAGCCAAAGGGGTCAGTTCGGCTCTGGAAACACCATATATTTT
TRBV18	TRBJ2-1	TRBD2	NA	CASSATSGRDYNEQFF	TGTGCCAGCTCAGCGACTAGCGGGAGAGATTACAATGAGCAGTTCTTC
TRBV7-2	TRBJ2-7	NA	NA	CASSQVQGLWEQYF	TGTGCCAGCAGCCAGGTTCAAGGCTTGTGGGAGCAGTACTTC
TRBV5-6	TRBJ2-7	NA	NA	CASSLGRSYEQYF	TGTGCCAGCAGCTTGGGGCGTTCCTACGAGCAGTACTTC